These T cell receptor beta chains were read from a single sample in a study of sequential checkpoint blockade in melanoma. Here immunoSEQ multiplex PCR was the method, and the copy in TCRdb shows in-frame clones only, minus some. The sample contains 15,000 to 20,000 clones, approximately 81% of which appear only once. The sequencing here drew on CD8+ T cells sorted from blood (inferred from file names), taken from a patient given nivolumab and ipilimumab in sequence. These receptors were collected from a human donor with melanoma. Each CDR3 is given with its conserved first and last residue. The order of the fields is V gene, clone size, J gene, CDR3 length, D gene, CDR3 protein, CDR3 DNA. D genes are given only for firm matches. Size is stated for part of the rows, as once, few or many counts, or as a class when the clone is expanded.

V gene: TRBV7-6
clone size: once
J gene: TRBJ1-2
CDR3 length: 21
D gene: .
CDR3 protein: CASSHLVKGNSEKLTNYGYTF
CDR3 DNA: TGTGCCAGCAGCCATTTAGTAAAGGGGAACAGTGAAAAGTTGACTAACTATGGCTACACCTTC

V gene: TRBV7-8
clone size: .
J gene: TRBJ1-5
CDR3 length: 17
D gene: .
CDR3 protein: CASSLGTTVYSNQPQHF
CDR3 DNA: TGTGCCAGCAGCTTAGGAACGACAGTTTATAGCAATCAGCCCCAGCATTTT

V gene: TRBV7-9
clone size: few
J gene: TRBJ2-1
CDR3 length: 15
D gene: TRBD2
CDR3 protein: CASSPTSGSYNEQFF
CDR3 DNA: TGTGCCAGCAGCCCCACTAGCGGGAGTTACAATGAGCAGTTCTTC

V gene: TRBV5-1
clone size: .
J gene: TRBJ2-1
CDR3 length: 16
D gene: .
CDR3 protein: CASSLTARTTYNEQFF
CDR3 DNA: TGCGCCAGCAGCTTGACTGCGCGAACTACCTACAATGAGCAGTTCTTC

V gene: TRBV10-2
clone size: .
J gene: TRBJ2-7
CDR3 length: 12
D gene: .
CDR3 protein: CASRYSPYEQYF
CDR3 DNA: TGCGCCAGCAGATACTCACCCTACGAGCAGTACTTC

V gene: TRBV6-1
clone size: .
J gene: TRBJ2-7
CDR3 length: 15
D gene: .
CDR3 protein: CASSEEVVETYEQYF
CDR3 DNA: TGTGCCAGCAGTGAAGAAGTAGTTGAAACCTACGAGCAGTACTTC

V gene: TRBV13
clone size: .
J gene: TRBJ2-7
CDR3 length: 13
D gene: .
CDR3 protein: CASSPGRGGEQYF
CDR3 DNA: TGTGCCAGCAGCCCTGGAAGAGGTGGCGAGCAGTACTTC

V gene: TRBV2
clone size: few
J gene: TRBJ2-7
CDR3 length: 13
D gene: .
CDR3 protein: CASREISSYEQYF
CDR3 DNA: TGTGCCAGCAGGGAGATTAGCTCCTACGAGCAGTACTTC

V gene: TRBV7-9
clone size: .
J gene: TRBJ1-1
CDR3 length: 12
D gene: TRBD1
CDR3 protein: CASSIQGAEAFF
CDR3 DNA: TGTGCCAGCAGCATTCAGGGGGCTGAAGCTTTCTTT

V gene: TRBV5-1
clone size: .
J gene: TRBJ2-5
CDR3 length: 16
D gene: TRBD2
CDR3 protein: CASSLGTSGRYETQYF
CDR3 DNA: TGCGCCAGCAGCTTGGGGACTAGCGGGAGGTACGAGACCCAGTACTTC

V gene: TRBV25-1
clone size: .
J gene: TRBJ2-2
CDR3 length: 14
D gene: .
CDR3 protein: CASSVGGSTGELFF
CDR3 DNA: TGTGCCAGCAGTGTTGGCGGGTCCACCGGGGAGCTGTTTTTT

V gene: TRBV28
clone size: medium-sized
J gene: TRBJ2-7
CDR3 length: 15
D gene: .
CDR3 protein: CASSLREYVTYEQYF
CDR3 DNA: TGTGCCAGCAGTTTGAGGGAGTATGTCACCTACGAGCAGTACTTC

V gene: TRBV4-1
clone size: .
J gene: TRBJ2-1
CDR3 length: 17
D gene: .
CDR3 protein: CASSQEGSGGLYNEQFF
CDR3 DNA: TGCGCCAGCAGCCAAGAGGGTAGTGGGGGACTTTACAATGAGCAGTTCTTC

V gene: TRBV5-4
clone size: .
J gene: TRBJ2-2
CDR3 length: 16
D gene: TRBD2
CDR3 protein: CASSFPSGRPGGELFF
CDR3 DNA: TGTGCCAGCAGCTTCCCTAGCGGGAGGCCGGGAGGGGAGCTGTTTTTT

V gene: TRBV27
clone size: .
J gene: TRBJ2-5
CDR3 length: 14
D gene: TRBD2
CDR3 protein: CASSLSGSGETQYF
CDR3 DNA: TGTGCCAGCAGTTTGAGCGGGAGCGGAGAGACCCAGTACTTC

V gene: TRBV13
clone size: .
J gene: TRBJ2-2
CDR3 length: 11
D gene: .
CDR3 protein: CASSPVRELFF
CDR3 DNA: TGTGCCAGCAGCCCAGTGAGGGAGCTGTTTTTT

V gene: TRBV9
clone size: .
J gene: TRBJ2-3
CDR3 length: 16
D gene: .
CDR3 protein: CASSPTFSRGTDTQYF
CDR3 DNA: TGTGCCAGCAGCCCCACCTTTAGCCGGGGCACAGATACGCAGTATTTT

V gene: TRBV27
clone size: .
J gene: TRBJ1-4
CDR3 length: 17
D gene: .
CDR3 protein: CASSLFPLGSSNEKLFF
CDR3 DNA: TGTGCCAGCAGTTTATTCCCGCTCGGGAGTTCTAATGAAAAACTGTTTTTT

V gene: TRBV10-3
clone size: few
J gene: TRBJ1-2
CDR3 length: 19
D gene: TRBD1
CDR3 protein: CAISESQRAAPQGNYGYTF
CDR3 DNA: TGTGCCATCAGTGAGTCTCAACGGGCTGCTCCACAGGGGAACTATGGCTACACCTTC

V gene: TRBV9
clone size: .
J gene: TRBJ2-1
CDR3 length: 13
D gene: .
CDR3 protein: CASSVRVWDEQFF
CDR3 DNA: TGTGCCAGCAGCGTGAGGGTTTGGGATGAGCAGTTCTTC

V gene: TRBV9
clone size: .
J gene: TRBJ1-4
CDR3 length: 15
D gene: .
CDR3 protein: CASSVGRTANEKLFF
CDR3 DNA: TGTGCCAGCAGCGTAGGGAGGACAGCTAATGAAAAACTGTTTTTT

V gene: TRBV6-4
clone size: .
J gene: TRBJ2-1
CDR3 length: 15
D gene: TRBD2
CDR3 protein: CASSESSGGAGEQFF
CDR3 DNA: TGTGCCAGCAGTGAATCCAGCGGGGGGGCCGGGGAGCAGTTCTTC